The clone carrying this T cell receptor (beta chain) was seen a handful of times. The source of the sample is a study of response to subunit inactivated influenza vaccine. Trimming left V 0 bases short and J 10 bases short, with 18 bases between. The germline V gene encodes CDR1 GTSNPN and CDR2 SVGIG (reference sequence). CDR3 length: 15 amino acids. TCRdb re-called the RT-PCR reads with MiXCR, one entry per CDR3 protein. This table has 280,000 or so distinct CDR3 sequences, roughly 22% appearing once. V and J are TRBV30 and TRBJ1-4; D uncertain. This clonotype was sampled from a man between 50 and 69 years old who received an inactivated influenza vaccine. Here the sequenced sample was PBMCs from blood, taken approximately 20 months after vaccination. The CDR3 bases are TGTGCCTGGAGTGTAGCCGACGGGAGATTCGGAAAACTGTTTTTT. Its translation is CAWSVADGRFGKLFF.